This entry concerns a single TCR beta chain. The data were taken from a study of technical replicates of blood from several donors. CDR3 length: 18 residues. The V gene's germline CDR1 is SGHNT and CDR2 YYREEE (reference sequence). The J segment lost 3 bases and the V segment lost 2 bases, leaving 11 bases of the junction unmatched. Here immunoSEQ multiplex PCR was the method, and the copy in TCRdb shows in-frame clones only, minus some. The sample gives tens of thousands of clones, more than 90% of which show up once; 4.7% is in the top ten. J is TRBJ2-5 and V is TRBV5-4, with 12 bases lining up with TRBD1. The sample was PBMCs. This receptor was taken from a human donor in good health. Some clones in this sample may be carry-over from other donors' samples. The CDR3 loop is CASSFPTGTGGAEETQYF. The CDR3 DNA follows: TGTGCCAGCAGCTTTCCTACCGGGACAGGGGGCGCGGAAGAGACCCAGTACTTC.